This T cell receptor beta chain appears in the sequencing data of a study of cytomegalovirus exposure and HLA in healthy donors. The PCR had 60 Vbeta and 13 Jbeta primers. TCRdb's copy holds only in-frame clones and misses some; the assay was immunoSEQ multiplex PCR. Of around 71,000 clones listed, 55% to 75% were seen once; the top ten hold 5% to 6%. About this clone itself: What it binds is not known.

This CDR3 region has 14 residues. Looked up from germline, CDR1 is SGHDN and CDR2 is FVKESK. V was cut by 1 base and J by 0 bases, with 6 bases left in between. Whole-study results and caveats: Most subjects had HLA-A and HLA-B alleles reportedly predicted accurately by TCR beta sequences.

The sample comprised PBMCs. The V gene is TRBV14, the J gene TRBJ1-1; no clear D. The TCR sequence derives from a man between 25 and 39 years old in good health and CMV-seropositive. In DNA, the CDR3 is TGTGCCAGCAGCCAAGGATACATGAACACTGAAGCTTTCTTT. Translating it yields CASSQGYMNTEAFF. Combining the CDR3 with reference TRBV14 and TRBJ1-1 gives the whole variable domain EAGVTQFPSHSVIEKGQTVTLRCDPISGHDNLYWYRRVMGKEIKFLLHFVKESKQDESGMPNNRFLAERTGGTYSTLKVQPAELEDSGVYFCASSQGYMNTEAFFGQGTRLTVV.